These T cell receptor beta chains were read from a single sample in a study of blood T cell repertoires in COVID-19. Profiling relied on immunoSEQ multiplex PCR, and the TCRdb table lists in-frame clones only, not all of them. The repertoire holds 350,000 to 400,000 clones, with approximately 87% as singletons. Sequenced material: PBMCs or T cells enriched from blood (not recorded which). The receptors were sampled from a man in his forties in a cohort exposed to, infected with or recovered from COVID-19 (not recorded which). Both conserved end residues are part of each CDR3. D genes are given only for firm matches.

D gene: TRBD2
J gene: TRBJ2-1
V gene: TRBV5-1
CDR3 DNA: TGCGCCAGCAGCCCCCCCCTAGCGGACAATGAGCAGTTCTTC
CDR3 protein: CASSPPLADNEQFF

D gene: NA
J gene: TRBJ1-5
V gene: TRBV21-1
CDR3 DNA: TGTGCCAGAAAGGGACAGTCTAATCAGCCCCAGCATTTT
CDR3 protein: CARKGQSNQPQHF

D gene: NA
J gene: TRBJ2-5
V gene: TRBV19
CDR3 DNA: TGTGCCAGTAGTATAAGGGGGATCGAGACCCAGTACTTC
CDR3 protein: CASSIRGIETQYF

D gene: TRBD2
J gene: TRBJ2-3
V gene: TRBV11-2
CDR3 DNA: TGTGCCAGCAGCGCTCAAGGGACTAGCGGGAAGATAACGCGGCAGTATTTT
CDR3 protein: CASSAQGTSGKITRQYF

D gene: NA
J gene: TRBJ2-5
V gene: TRBV3-1/TRBV3-2
CDR3 DNA: TGTGCCAGCGCCCCACACGGGGAGACCCAGTACTTC
CDR3 protein: CASAPHGETQYF

D gene: NA
J gene: TRBJ1-5
V gene: TRBV6-5
CDR3 DNA: TGTGCCAGCAGTTTAAGAGGGGGTAATCAGCCCCAGCATTTT
CDR3 protein: CASSLRGGNQPQHF

D gene: TRBD1
J gene: TRBJ1-5
V gene: TRBV7-8
CDR3 DNA: TGTGCCAGCAGCCCCCTGACAGGGGTTAGCAATCAGCCCCAGCATTTT
CDR3 protein: CASSPLTGVSNQPQHF

D gene: TRBD1
J gene: TRBJ1-2
V gene: TRBV18
CDR3 DNA: TGTGCCAGCTCACCAGACAGGGTCAACTATGGCTACACCTTC
CDR3 protein: CASSPDRVNYGYTF

D gene: TRBD2
J gene: TRBJ2-2
V gene: TRBV12-5
CDR3 DNA: TGTGCTAGTGGTCCGGTAGCGGGAGGGGACACCGGGGAGCTGTTTTTT
CDR3 protein: CASGPVAGGDTGELFF

D gene: TRBD1
J gene: TRBJ2-3
V gene: TRBV27
CDR3 DNA: TGTGCCAGCAGTAGGGACAGGGTAAATACGCAGTATTTT
CDR3 protein: CASSRDRVNTQYF

D gene: TRBD2
J gene: TRBJ2-3
V gene: TRBV5-4
CDR3 DNA: TGTGCCAGCAGCACCCCTAGCGGGAGGTTTGCAGATACGCAGTATTTT
CDR3 protein: CASSTPSGRFADTQYF

D gene: NA
J gene: TRBJ2-1
V gene: TRBV11-2
CDR3 DNA: TGTGCCAGCAGCTTAGATGGTGGACCAGGCAGGGGTTCCTACAATGAGCAGTTCTTC
CDR3 protein: CASSLDGGPGRGSYNEQFF

D gene: TRBD2
J gene: TRBJ2-3
V gene: TRBV4-2
CDR3 DNA: TGTGCCAGCAGCCTCACCAAAGCGGGAGAAGATACGCAGTATTTT
CDR3 protein: CASSLTKAGEDTQYF